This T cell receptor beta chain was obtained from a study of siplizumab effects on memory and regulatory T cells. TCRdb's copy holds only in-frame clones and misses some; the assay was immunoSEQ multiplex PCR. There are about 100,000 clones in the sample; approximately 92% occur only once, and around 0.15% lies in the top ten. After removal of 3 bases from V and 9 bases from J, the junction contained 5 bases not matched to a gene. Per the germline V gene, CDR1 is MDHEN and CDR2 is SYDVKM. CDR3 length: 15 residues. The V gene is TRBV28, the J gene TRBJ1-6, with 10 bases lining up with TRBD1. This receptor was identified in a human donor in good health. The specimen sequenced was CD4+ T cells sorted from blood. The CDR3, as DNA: TGTGCCAGCAGTTTTGGGGACAGGGGAATTTCACCCCTCCACTTT. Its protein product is CASSFGDRGISPLHF.